Listed below are T cell receptor beta chains from one sample, sequenced in a study of Ad26.COV2.S vaccination and SARS-CoV-2 variants. TCRdb keeps only in-frame clones here, not all; method: immunoSEQ multiplex PCR. Of under 500,000 clones listed, roughly 90% are singletons. The source was peripheral blood, collected in a trial of Ad26.COV2.S vaccine versus placebo. All receptors derive from a person aged 18 to 59 who received the Ad26.COV2.S COVID-19 vaccine or a placebo. Both conserved end residues are part of each CDR3. D genes are given only for firm matches. Part of the rows lack a size; the others show once, few, many or a class for expanded clones.

j_call d_call clone_size v_call cdr3_aa cdr3_nt
TRBJ2-6 . . TRBV6-6 CASSYTGANVLTF TGTGCCAGCAGTTATACTGGGGCCAACGTCCTGACTTTC
TRBJ2-7 . . TRBV30 CAWRDPTHEQYF TGTGCCTGGAGGGACCCAACCCACGAGCAGTACTTC
TRBJ1-6 . . TRBV9 CASSVQVGGSPLHF TGTGCCAGCAGCGTTCAAGTTGGGGGTTCACCCCTCCACTTT
TRBJ1-1 . . TRBV7-9 CASSLGPATEAFF TGTGCCAGCAGCTTAGGTCCGGCCACTGAAGCTTTCTTT
TRBJ2-5 . . TRBV4-3 CASSQRLLSGKNDETQYF TGCGCCAGCAGCCAACGCCTATTAAGCGGCAAAAACGACGAGACCCAGTACTTC
TRBJ2-2 . . TRBV5-6 CASSLRQNTGELFF TGTGCCAGCAGCTTGAGGCAGAACACCGGGGAGCTGTTTTTT
TRBJ1-2 . . TRBV20-1 CSASVQANYGYTF TGCAGTGCTAGTGTGCAGGCTAACTATGGCTACACCTTC
TRBJ1-5 . . TRBV3-1/TRBV3-2 CASSRGPIGSQPQHF TGTGCCAGCAGCCGAGGGCCTATCGGCAGTCAGCCCCAGCATTTT
TRBJ2-1 TRBD2 . TRBV28 CASSLTSGGFRGPHNEQFF TGTGCCAGCAGTCTGACTAGCGGGGGGTTTAGGGGTCCACACAATGAGCAGTTCTTC
TRBJ1-1 TRBD1 . TRBV19 CASSSRQGSNTEAFF TGTGCCAGTAGTAGTAGACAGGGGTCGAACACTGAAGCTTTCTTT
TRBJ2-7 . . TRBV7-9 CASSSGVAGSLPPYEQYF TGTGCCAGCAGCTCAGGAGTCGCAGGGAGCCTGCCTCCCTACGAGCAGTACTTC
TRBJ2-3 . . TRBV30 CAWTWDSRGGTQYF TGTGCCTGGACCTGGGACAGCCGGGGGGGTACGCAGTATTTT
TRBJ2-3 . . TRBV19 CASSMPGAEDTQYF TGTGCCAGTAGTATGCCAGGGGCAGAAGATACGCAGTATTTT
TRBJ2-3 . . TRBV6-5 CASKKRAVTDTQYF TGTGCCAGCAAAAAGCGGGCGGTCACAGATACGCAGTATTTT
TRBJ1-5 . . TRBV6-5 CASSYLDSNQPQHF TGTGCCAGCAGTTACCTGGATAGCAATCAGCCCCAGCATTTT
TRBJ1-2 . . TRBV7-8 CASSPYRNYGYTF TGTGCCAGCAGCCCATACCGCAACTATGGCTACACCTTC
TRBJ1-2 TRBD1 . TRBV28 CAARTGDYGYTF TGTGCCGCTCGGACAGGGGACTATGGCTACACCTTC
TRBJ1-5 . . TRBV28 CASSGGVKGNQPQHF TGTGCCAGCAGTGGGGGGGTTAAGGGCAATCAGCCCCAGCATTTT
TRBJ2-3 . . TRBV27 CASRYGGLYTDTQYF TGTGCCAGCAGATACGGGGGGCTTTACACAGATACGCAGTATTTT
TRBJ2-7 TRBD1 . TRBV11-2 CASSPEGRGPYEQYF TGTGCCAGCAGCCCCGAGGGCAGGGGGCCATACGAGCAGTACTTC
TRBJ2-7 TRBD2 . TRBV4-1 CASSQGRASGSYEQYF TGCGCCAGCAGCCAAGGGCGGGCTAGCGGCTCCTACGAGCAGTACTTC
TRBJ2-1 TRBD2 . TRBV6-6 CASSKLAGEYNEQFF TGTGCCAGCAGCAAACTAGCGGGAGAGTACAATGAGCAGTTCTTC
TRBJ2-6 . . TRBV6-2/TRBV6-3 CASSDWGSPHSGANVLTF TGTGCCAGCAGTGACTGGGGGTCGCCCCACTCTGGGGCCAACGTCCTGACTTTC
TRBJ1-6 TRBD1 . TRBV13 CASRGVTGTGAHPGYSPLHF TGTGCCAGCAGGGGAGTGACCGGGACAGGGGCTCACCCGGGGTATTCACCCCTCCACTTT
TRBJ1-5 TRBD1 once TRBV27 CASSSDRGRLMGQPQHF TGTGCCAGCAGCTCCGACAGGGGGCGCTTGATGGGTCAGCCCCAGCATTTT
TRBJ2-6 . . TRBV19 CASSSPGSPGANVLTF TGTGCCAGTAGTAGCCCAGGGAGCCCTGGGGCCAACGTCCTGACTTTC
TRBJ1-3 . once TRBV27 CASRPLVSGNTIYF TGTGCCAGCAGACCACTGGTCTCTGGAAACACCATATATTTT
TRBJ1-3 . . TRBV19 CASSIDPRSAATRNTIYF TGTGCCAGTAGTATAGACCCTCGGTCGGCAGCGACCCGAAACACCATATATTTT
TRBJ2-7 . . TRBV4-3 CASSQDVASWSYEQYF TGCGCCAGCAGCCAAGATGTGGCTAGCTGGTCTTACGAGCAGTACTTC
TRBJ2-5 . . TRBV9 CASSDWGAGETQYF TGTGCCAGCAGCGACTGGGGGGCCGGGGAGACCCAGTACTTC
TRBJ1-5 TRBD1 . TRBV7-9 CASSLGTGDYSNQPQHF TGTGCCAGCAGCTTAGGGACAGGCGATTATAGCAATCAGCCCCAGCATTTT
TRBJ2-1 . . TRBV18 CASSPPGGPPTYNEQFF TGTGCCAGCTCACCACCTGGAGGTCCCCCTACCTACAATGAGCAGTTCTTC
TRBJ1-5 . few TRBV21-1 CASSKGFRRGTNQPQHF TGTGCCAGCAGCAAAGGCTTTCGTCGAGGTACCAATCAGCCCCAGCATTTT
TRBJ2-6 . . TRBV3-1/TRBV3-2 CASSQDKTGTRYSGANVLTF TGTGCCAGCAGCCAAGACAAAACCGGGACTCGATATTCTGGGGCCAACGTCCTGACTTTC
TRBJ2-3 TRBD1 . TRBV6-1 CASSEVGQGTDTQYF TGTGCCAGCAGTGAAGTGGGACAGGGAACAGATACGCAGTATTTT
TRBJ1-1 TRBD1 . TRBV11-3 CASSSQGDEAFF TGTGCCAGCAGCTCCCAGGGGGATGAAGCTTTCTTT
TRBJ2-3 TRBD2 . TRBV4-1 CATATTSGGQDTQYF TGCGCCACAGCCACGACTAGCGGGGGACAAGATACGCAGTATTTT
TRBJ2-7 . . TRBV28 CASSFGTYEQYF TGTGCCAGCAGTTTCGGTACCTACGAGCAGTACTTC
TRBJ1-1 . . TRBV7-2 CASSPGRNTEAFF TGTGCCAGCAGTCCCGGCAGGAACACTGAAGCTTTCTTT
TRBJ1-1 TRBD1 . TRBV25-1 CASSVGTGVAFF TGTGCCAGCAGTGTCGGGACAGGAGTCGCTTTCTTT
TRBJ1-3 . . TRBV5-4 CASSLDSSRNTIYF TGTGCCAGCAGCTTGGATAGCAGTAGAAACACCATATATTTT
TRBJ2-7 . . TRBV27 CASSLGRNSYEQYF TGTGCCAGCAGTTTGGGGCGAAACTCCTACGAGCAGTACTTC
TRBJ2-1 . few TRBV30 CAWTLDGSSYNEQFF TGTGCCTGGACACTCGACGGGAGCTCCTACAATGAGCAGTTCTTC
TRBJ1-1 . . TRBV12-3/TRBV12-4 CAPSFSLNTEAFF TGTGCCCCCTCGTTTAGCTTGAACACTGAAGCTTTCTTT
TRBJ2-1 TRBD2 . TRBV7-7 CASSSGLHNEQFF TGTGCTAGCAGCTCGGGACTACACAATGAGCAGTTCTTC
TRBJ2-1 . . TRBV6-1 CASSEAGHTADEQFF TGTGCCAGCAGTGAAGCGGGACATACTGCGGATGAGCAGTTCTTC